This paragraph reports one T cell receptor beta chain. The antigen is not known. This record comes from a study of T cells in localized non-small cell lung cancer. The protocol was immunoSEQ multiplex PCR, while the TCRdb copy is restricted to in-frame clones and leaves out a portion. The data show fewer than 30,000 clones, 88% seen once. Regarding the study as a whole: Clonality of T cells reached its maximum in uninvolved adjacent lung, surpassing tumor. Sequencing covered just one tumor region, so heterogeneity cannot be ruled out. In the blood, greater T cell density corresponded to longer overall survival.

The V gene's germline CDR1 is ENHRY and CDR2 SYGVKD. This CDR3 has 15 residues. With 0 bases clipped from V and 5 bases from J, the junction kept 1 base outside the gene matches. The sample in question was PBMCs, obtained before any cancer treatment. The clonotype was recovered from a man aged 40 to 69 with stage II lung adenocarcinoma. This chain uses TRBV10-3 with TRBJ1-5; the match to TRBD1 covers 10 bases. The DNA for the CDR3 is TGTGCCATCAGTGAGTCAGGGACAGGGGATCAGCCCCAGCATTTT. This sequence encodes CAISESGTGDQPQHF.